This T cell receptor (beta chain) derives from a study of T cell repertoires in cytomegalovirus infection. MiXCR, applied by TCRdb to the reads, yields one record per CDR3 protein. The table has about 360,000 distinct CDR3 sequences, nearly 35% seen once; the top ten hold approximately 13%. The length of the CDR3 is 16 residues. The germline gives CDR1 SGHTA, CDR2 FQGNSA. Unmatched junction bases numbered 8, after V lost 6 bases and J lost 3 bases. In this sample, this clonotype turned up a few times. As yet, its antigen is unknown. Study-wide results and limits: The ex vivo response showed dominance by HLA-C-restricted CMV-specific TCR beta clonotypes.

V usage is TRBV7-2 and J usage is TRBJ2-1, with TRBD2 matching over 10 bases. This TCR was recovered from a human donor in good health (CMV status not recorded). Some clones in this sample may be carry-over from other donors' samples. This material consisted of cultured PBMCs, taken from culture after CMV antigen stimulation. For the CDR3, the DNA is TGTGCCAGCAGGAGGACTAGCGGCAGAATCTACAATGAGCAGTTCTTC. Its translation is CASRRTSGRIYNEQFF.